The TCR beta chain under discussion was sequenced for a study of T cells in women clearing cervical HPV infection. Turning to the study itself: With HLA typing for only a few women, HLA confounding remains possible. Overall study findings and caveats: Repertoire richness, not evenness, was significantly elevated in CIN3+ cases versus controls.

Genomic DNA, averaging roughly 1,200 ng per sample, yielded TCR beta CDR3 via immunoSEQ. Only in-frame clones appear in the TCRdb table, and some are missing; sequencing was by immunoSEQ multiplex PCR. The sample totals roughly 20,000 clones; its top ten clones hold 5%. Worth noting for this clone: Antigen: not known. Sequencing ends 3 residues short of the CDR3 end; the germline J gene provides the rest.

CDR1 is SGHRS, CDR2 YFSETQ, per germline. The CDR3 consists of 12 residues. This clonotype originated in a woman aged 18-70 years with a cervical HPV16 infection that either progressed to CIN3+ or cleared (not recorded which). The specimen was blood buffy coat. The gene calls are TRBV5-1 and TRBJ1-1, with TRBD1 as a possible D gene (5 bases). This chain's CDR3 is CASSLRGVEAFF. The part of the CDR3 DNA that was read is TGCGCCAGCAGCTTGCGGGGGGTCGAA.